These 16 T cell receptor beta chains came from one sample sequenced in a study of T cell responses to AZD1222 COVID-19 vaccine. Method: immunoSEQ multiplex PCR; TCRdb's copy keeps in-frame clones and lacks some. The sample shows 90,000 to 150,000 clones, 85% to 90% of them seen only once. Material: peripheral blood, obtained on day 0 of AZD1222 vaccination. The receptors derive from an adult in good health.

V is TRBV10-3 and J is TRBJ2-2; D perhaps matches TRBD1 (6 bases). This CDR3 spans 15 amino acids. V was clipped by 7 bases and J by 2 bases, with 14 bases between them. Germline CDR1 and CDR2: ENHRY and SYGVKD. As DNA, the CDR3 is TGTGCCATCAAATTAACAGGGTCCAACACCGGGGAGCTGTTTTTT. Amino acid sequence: CAIKLTGSNTGELFF.

DNA of the CDR3: TGCGCCAGCAGCTTACAGCGGGGGGACTACAATGAGCAGTTCTTC. This sequence encodes CASSLQRGDYNEQFF. The rearrangement uses TRBV5-1 and TRBJ2-1; TRBD2 matches at 9 bases. This CDR3 is 15 amino acids long. J gave up 3 bases and V 2 bases, and 3 bases lay outside the gene matches. Germline CDR1 and CDR2: SGHRS and YFSETQ.

This rearrangement joins TRBV4-1 to TRBJ1-2; D gene ambiguous. Deletions cut 0 bases from V and 4 bases from J, with 12 bases between. Germline-derived CDR1 and CDR2 are MGHRA and YSYEKL. The length of the CDR3 is 15 residues. This chain's CDR3 is CASSQDEGLGYGYTF. CDR3 nucleotide sequence: TGCGCCAGCAGCCAAGATGAAGGTTTGGGCTATGGCTACACCTTC.

The chain carries TRBV15 and TRBJ1-2; D not resolved. V lost 0 bases and J 1 base, leaving 15 bases between the germline ends. The germline CDR1 and CDR2 sequences are LNHNV and YYDKDF (reference sequence). The CDR3 consists of 17 residues. In nucleotides, the CDR3 is TGTGCCACCAGCAGAGATCAGTTGCTGGGCCTTAACTATGGCTACACCTTC. The encoded protein is CATSRDQLLGLNYGYTF.

The chain is built from TRBV6-4 and TRBJ1-5, with a possible D match to TRBD1 (5 bases). Germline CDR1 reads MRHNA; CDR2 reads SNTAGT. The V end was cut by 3 bases, the J end by 2 bases, with 5 bases between. CDR3 length equals 13 residues. CDR3 nucleotides: TGTGCCAGCAGTGAACAGGGCAATCAGCCCCAGCATTTT. It yields the protein CASSEQGNQPQHF.

This rearrangement joins TRBV23-1 to TRBJ1-5; possible D gene TRBD1, 5 bases. TRBV23-1 qualifies as an ORF whose function is uncertain. V lost 6 bases and J lost 3, with 12 bases in between. This CDR3 spans 14 amino acids. The CDR3 bases are TGCGCCAGCAGCCACCCAGGGACCAATCAGCCCCAGCATTTT. Translation gives CASSHPGTNQPQHF.

V is TRBV5-1 and J is TRBJ2-1, with a possible D match to TRBD2 (7 bases). Per the germline V gene, CDR1 is SGHRS and CDR2 is YFSETQ. This CDR3 region has 15 residues. The V end lost 0 bases, the J end lost 7 bases, and 14 bases lay between the germline ends. In DNA, the CDR3 is TGCGCCAGCAGCTTGGGGGCGGGGGCGGGGAATGAGCAGTTCTTC. Its protein product is CASSLGAGAGNEQFF.

The J gene is TRBJ2-7, the V gene TRBV15; D unclear. The germline V and J ends were trimmed by 3 bases and 3 bases, with 12 bases remaining between them. The length of the CDR3 is 14 residues. CDR1 and CDR2 from the germline V gene are LNHNV and YYDKDF (reference sequence). The chain's CDR3 is CATSSHARNYEQYF. In DNA, the CDR3 is TGTGCCACCAGCAGCCATGCACGAAACTACGAGCAGTACTTC.

The chain recombines TRBV5-1 with TRBJ2-1; D gene ambiguous. The CDR3 runs 14 residues. Trimming shortened V by 5 bases and J by 0 bases, and 9 bases separated the two germline ends. Germline V gene sequence: CDR1 SGHRS, CDR2 YFSETQ. The CDR3: CASSFDSSYNEQFF. CDR3 in DNA: TGCGCCAGCAGTTTTGACTCCTCCTACAATGAGCAGTTCTTC.

The V gene is TRBV7-9, the J gene TRBJ1-3; D might be TRBD1 (5 bases). In germline, CDR1 is SEHNR, CDR2 FQNEAQ (reference sequence). This CDR3 contains 17 residues. Trimming pared 4 bases from V and 0 bases from J, leaving 16 bases between. The CDR3 region is CASSSIQRTNSGNTIYF. In nucleotides, the CDR3 is TGTGCCAGCAGCTCCATTCAACGGACAAACTCTGGAAACACCATATATTTT.

The chain carries TRBV12-5 and TRBJ1-2; TRBD1 is a possible D gene (6 bases). V dropped 6 bases and J dropped 4 bases, with 18 bases sitting between them. CDR1 and CDR2 (germline): LGHNT, FRNRAP. This CDR3 region has 15 residues. CDR3 in amino acids: CASGREAGGGYGYTF. CDR3 nucleotides: TGTGCTAGTGGCAGAGAGGCGGGGGGCGGCTATGGCTACACCTTC.

Turning to this clone: One end of the junction fails to match germline, which may point to a read error. The chain uses TRBV7-7 and TRBJ2-7, with no clear D. CDR3 length: 15 amino acids. Germline CDR1 reads SSHAT; CDR2 reads FNYEAQ (reference sequence). The CDR3 DNA reads as TGTGCTAGCAGCCCCCCAGGAGCCCCGTTGTATGAGCAGTACTTC. Its protein product is CASSPPGAPLYEQYF. Variable domain in full (rest from reference TRBV7-7 and TRBJ2-7): GAGVSQSPRYKVTKRGQDVTLRCDPISSHATLYWYQQALGQGPEFLTYFNYEAQPDKSGLPSDRFSAERPEGSISTLTIQRTEQRDSAMYRCASSPPGAPLYEQYFGPGTRLTVT.

The V gene is TRBV7-6, the J gene TRBJ1-1; tentative D call: TRBD1 (5 bases). The V end lost 2 bases, the J end lost 5 bases, and 15 bases lay between the germline ends. Germline V CDR1 and CDR2: SGHVS, FNYEAQ. The CDR3 sequence is 15 residues long. The CDR3 here is CASSLRGRGATEAFF. The CDR3 DNA is TGTGCCAGCAGCTTACGCGGTCGGGGCGCGACTGAAGCTTTCTTT. Combining the CDR3 with reference TRBV7-6 and TRBJ1-1 gives the whole variable domain GAGVSQSPRYKVTKRGQDVALRCDPISGHVSLYWYRQALGQGPEFLTYFNYEAQQDKSGLPNDRFSAERPEGSISTLTIQRTEQRDSAMYRCASSLRGRGATEAFFGQGTRLTVV.

This clone has only one observation. This chain connects TRBV4-2 to TRBJ2-4; D is possibly TRBD1 or TRBD2 (5 bases each). This CDR3 contains 13 residues. Trimming left V 0 bases short and J 8 bases short, with 8 bases between. Germline V lookup: CDR1 LGHNA, CDR2 YNFKEQ. As DNA, the CDR3 is TGTGCCAGCAGCCAAGAACCGGGACACATTCAGTACTTC. Protein product: CASSQEPGHIQYF.

The J gene is TRBJ1-2, the V gene TRBV18; maybe TRBD1 (5 bases). This CDR3 has 15 residues. V was pared by 3 bases and J by 5 bases, with 16 bases between. Germline V gene lookup returns CDR1 KGHSH and CDR2 LQKENI. The DNA for the CDR3 is TGTGCCAGCTCACCGATCCCCGGGACTGAGTATGGCTACACCTTC. It yields the protein CASSPIPGTEYGYTF.

The V call is TRBV29-1, the J call TRBJ1-2; no definite D call. Between the trimmed V and J ends, which lost 3 bases and 4 bases, there was a span of 12 bases. Germline V lookup: CDR1 SQVTM, CDR2 ANQGSEA. The CDR3 consists of 13 residues. CDR3 in DNA: TGCAGCGTTGAGGCCTTTATCGGCTATGGCTACACCTTC. It yields the protein CSVEAFIGYGYTF.